The 27 T cell receptor beta chains below come from one sample, sequenced in a study of post-analysis software for immune sequencing data. Study-level results: Among roughly 5 TRBV segments more frequent in patients than controls were TRBV5-6, TRBV5-1 and TRBV20-1.

Sequencing libraries made from TCR beta cDNA carried unique molecular identifiers. TCRdb fed the PCR reads into MiXCR, producing one record per CDR3 protein. The repertoire holds some 800,000 distinct CDR3 sequences, roughly 46% seen once, with approximately 5% in the top ten. Which antigens these TCRs recognize remains unknown. The sequenced sample consisted of blood. The source is a girl between 10 and 17 years old with multiple sclerosis.

The chain joins TRBV12-3 or TRBV12-4 to TRBJ2-5, with 7 bases lining up with TRBD1. The CDR3 contains 14 residues. V was pared by 8 bases and J by 4 bases, with 10 bases of the junction left unmatched. Written as DNA, the CDR3 is TGTGCCAGCCGATACGAAGACAGGGTAGAGACCCAGTACTTC. It yields the protein CASRYEDRVETQYF.

This chain connects TRBV3-1 to TRBJ2-5; 7 nucleotides align to TRBD1. TRBJ2-7 explains the end of the DNA better; the J call may be wrong. The CDR3 consists of 14 residues. Germline V gene lookup returns CDR1 LGHDT and CDR2 YNNKEL (reference sequence). Written as DNA, the CDR3 is TGTGCCAGCAGCCAAGGTCACAGGGGCTACGAGCAGTACTTC. Translation gives CASSQGHRGYEQYF.

CDR3 in amino acids: CASSQGRLYEQYF. The CDR3 DNA sequence: TGTGCCAGCAGCCAAGGACGGCTTTACGAGCAGTACTTC. The chain has TRBV3-1 and TRBJ2-7, with D hard to call. The ends were cut back, 1 base at V and 4 bases at J, with 8 bases in the middle. This CDR3 region has 13 residues. Germline loops: CDR1 LGHDT, CDR2 YNNKEL (reference sequence).

This clonotype was detected a few times. The V gene is TRBV20-1, the J gene TRBJ2-5; weak D call: TRBD1 (5 bases). Germline values: CDR1 DFQATT, CDR2 SNEGSKA (reference sequence). This CDR3 spans 15 amino acids. Deletions cut 1 base from V and 3 bases from J, with 15 bases between. The CDR3 loop reads CSARALGRAEETQYF. The DNA for the CDR3 is TGCAGTGCTAGAGCTCTCGGCAGGGCGGAAGAGACCCAGTACTTC.

This clonotype was counted a single time. The chain recombines TRBV7-9 with TRBJ2-5; D assignment may be TRBD1 or TRBD2 (5 bases each). Per the germline V gene, CDR1 is SEHNR and CDR2 is FQNEAQ (reference sequence). Trimming left V 8 bases short and J 3 bases short, with 10 bases between. CDR3 length: 12 amino acids. CDR3: CASQGPEETQYF. For the CDR3, the DNA is TGTGCCAGCCAGGGACCTGAAGAGACCCAGTACTTC.

The chain carries TRBV20-1 and TRBJ2-5, with 9 bases identical to TRBD2. CDR1 and CDR2 (germline): DFQATT, SNEGSKA (reference sequence). The CDR3 is made up of 15 amino acids. Trimming at V came to 0 bases and at J to 5 bases, leaving 7 bases not matched to a gene. The CDR3 sequence: CSARDLNSGSETQYF. CDR3 nucleotides: TGCAGTGCTAGAGATCTGAATAGCGGGAGCGAGACCCAGTACTTC.

Comment on this clonotype: The junction does not match germline at one end; this may be a read error. V is TRBV13 and J is TRBJ2-1; TRBD2 agrees at 11 bases. The germline gives CDR1 PRHDT, CDR2 FYEKMQ (reference sequence). The CDR3 is 16 amino acids. CDR3 DNA sequence: TGTGCCAGCAGCTTACGGACTAGCGGGTTCTACAATGGGCAGTTCTTC. It yields the protein CASSLRTSGFYNGQFF.

This clonotype showed up just a few times. CDR3 coding DNA: TGTGCCAGCAGCTTAGGAGCTGGACCCCAAGAGACCCAGTACTTC. Protein sequence: CASSLGAGPQETQYF. V and J are TRBV7-2 and TRBJ2-5; no clear D gene. Germline-derived CDR1 and CDR2 are SGHTA and FQGNSA. This CDR3 contains 15 residues. The V end lost 1 base, the J end lost 1 base, and 10 bases lay between the germline ends. Full variable domain (remainder filled in from reference TRBV7-2 and TRBJ2-5): GAGVSQSPSNKVTEKGKDVELRCDPISGHTALYWYRQSLGQGLEFLIYFQGNSAPDKSGLPSDRFSAERTGGSVSTLTIQRTQQEDSAVYLCASSLGAGPQETQYFGPGTRLLVL.

This chain joins TRBV29-1 and TRBJ2-7; D may be TRBD2 (5 bases). This CDR3 contains 13 residues. V was cut by 7 bases and J by 4 bases, with 17 bases left in between. CDR1 SQVTM and CDR2 ANQGSEA come from the germline V gene. The CDR3 spells CSAGGGPLYEQYF. The DNA of the CDR3 is TGCAGCGCTGGCGGCGGGCCCCTGTACGAGCAGTACTTC.

In its sample, this clonotype was seen a few times. CDR3 amino acids: CASSLFAAGDSYNEQFF. The CDR3 nucleotides are TGCGCCAGCAGCTTGTTCGCCGCAGGGGACTCCTACAATGAGCAGTTCTTC. The genes are TRBV5-1 and TRBJ2-1; a possible D gene is TRBD1 (6 bases). CDR3 size: 17 residues. The germline CDR1 and CDR2 sequences are SGHRS and YFSETQ. V gave up 1 base and J gave up 0 bases, with 14 bases separating them.

This clonotype showed up many times. The rearrangement uses TRBV24-1 and TRBJ2-1; TRBD2 aligns across 10 bases. The V segment lost 3 bases and the J segment 6 bases; nucleotides outside the gene matches: 4. Germline CDR1 and CDR2: KGHDR and SFDVKD. The CDR3 runs 15 residues. The CDR3 reads CATSDPRLAGNEQFF. As DNA, the CDR3 is TGTGCCACCAGTGATCCCCGACTAGCGGGCAATGAGCAGTTCTTC.

The table lists this clonotype with many counts. The J gene is TRBJ2-7, the V gene TRBV28; D is unresolved. This CDR3 has 11 amino acids. Between the trimmed V and J ends, which lost 5 bases and 2 bases, there was a span of 4 bases. CDR1 is MDHEN and CDR2 is SYDVKM in the germline V gene. CDR3 amino acids: CASSPAYEQYF. The CDR3 DNA is TGTGCCAGCAGTCCCGCCTACGAGCAGTACTTC.

This clonotype was seen a handful of times. The chain combines TRBV10-3 with TRBJ2-7, with a tentative D call TRBD2 (5 bases). The CDR3 has 13 amino acids. Trimming took 4 bases from V and 5 from J, leaving 12 bases between them. The germline V gene encodes CDR1 ENHRY and CDR2 SYGVKD. This CDR3 is CAISGGRDDEQYF. CDR3 nucleotides: TGTGCCATCAGTGGAGGGCGAGACGACGAGCAGTACTTC.

This clonotype came up a few times. The chain joins TRBV12-3 or TRBV12-4 to TRBJ1-2; perhaps TRBD1 as D (5 bases). Trimming cost V 3 bases and J 8 bases, with 16 bases left between them. The CDR3 is made up of 14 amino acids. In DNA, the CDR3 is TGTGCCAGCAGTTTGGCGGGGGGTATTGGGGGCTACACCTTC. Protein product: CASSLAGGIGGYTF.

V and J are TRBV27 and TRBJ2-1; 12 bases fit TRBD2. The length of the CDR3 is 15 residues. Losses at the gene ends were 7 bases for V and 2 bases for J; bases not matched to a gene: 3. Germline CDR1 reads MNHEY; CDR2 reads SMNVEV (reference sequence). The chain's CDR3 is CASKASGGAYNEQFF. The DNA of the CDR3 is TGTGCCAGCAAAGCTAGCGGGGGGGCCTACAATGAGCAGTTCTTC.

The chain combines TRBV5-1 with TRBJ1-1; TRBD1 matches at 8 bases. The germline V gene has CDR1 SGHRS and CDR2 YFSETQ. The CDR3 contains 16 residues. Germline trimming cut 3 bases from V and 1 base from J; bases unmatched to any gene: 8. Written as DNA, the CDR3 is TGCGCCAGCAGCTCCCGGGACAGGCCTCCGAACACTGAAGCTTTCTTT. Translation gives CASSSRDRPPNTEAFF.

The chain carries TRBV20-1 and TRBJ2-1; D gene ambiguous. V lost 3 bases, J lost 5 bases, and 14 bases lay in between. This CDR3 region has 14 residues. Germline CDR1 is DFQATT and CDR2 is SNEGSKA (reference sequence). CDR3 nucleotide sequence: TGCAGTGCTAGCAGGTTAGCAAGAAACAATGAGCAGTTCTTC. Protein sequence: CSASRLARNNEQFF.

This clonotype came up once. The germline gene is not matched at one end of the junction; a read error may be the cause. The chain joins TRBV29-1 to TRBJ2-1, with 7 bases fitting TRBD2. The germline V gene has CDR1 SQVTM and CDR2 ANQGSEA. This CDR3 is built from 15 residues. CDR3 coding DNA: TGCAGCGTTGAAGGAGGGCGGGAGTCTATTAATGAGCGGTTCTTC. Translation gives CSVEGGRESINERFF.

V gene TRBV18 combines with J gene TRBJ2-7, with D perhaps TRBD2 (6 bases). Germline V lookup: CDR1 KGHSH, CDR2 LQKENI. This CDR3 has 15 amino acids. V lost 0 bases and J 0 bases, leaving 9 bases between the germline ends. The CDR3 bases are TGTGCCAGCTCACCACCGGCGGGACCCTCCTACGAGCAGTACTTC. It specifies CASSPPAGPSYEQYF.

V gene TRBV4-1 combines with J gene TRBJ2-7; D remains unclear. The J call may be wrong; the DNA end is better matched by TRBJ2-5. CDR1 is MGHRA, CDR2 YSYEKL, per germline. The CDR3 extends over 13 amino acids. The CDR3 DNA reads TGCGCCAGCAGCCAAGATTATGAAGAGACCCAGTACTTC. This encodes CASSQDYEETQYF.

The chain joins TRBV10-3 to TRBJ1-5; the D is unclear. The germline V and J ends were trimmed by 2 bases and 9 bases, with 11 bases remaining between them. The CDR3 has 13 residues. Germline V lookup: CDR1 ENHRY, CDR2 SYGVKD. The chain's CDR3 is CAISEVSRRPQHF. As DNA, the CDR3 is TGTGCCATCAGTGAGGTATCTCGGCGGCCCCAGCATTTT.

This clonotype was counted only a few times. The CDR3 loop reads CASRLLGFPYEQYF. DNA for the CDR3: TGTGCCAGCAGGCTCCTGGGTTTTCCCTACGAGCAGTACTTC. The chain has TRBV7-8 and TRBJ2-7; D gene unclear. V shed 6 bases and J shed 2 bases, with 14 bases lying between them. The CDR3 is 14 residues long. Germline loops: CDR1 SGHVS, CDR2 FQNEAQ.

This clonotype was seen once. This CDR3 reads CASSPLVPEDNGQFF. As DNA, the CDR3 is TGTGCCAGCAGCCCTCTAGTTCCCGAGGACAATGGGCAGTTCTTC. V and J are TRBV21-1 and TRBJ2-1; TRBD2 is taken as the D call from the table, unchecked against the DNA. TRBV21-1 is a pseudogene segment. This CDR3 contains 15 residues.

The chain carries TRBV20-1 and TRBJ1-5, with 12 bases fitting TRBD1. The germline gives CDR1 DFQATT, CDR2 SNEGSKA (reference sequence). V dropped 5 bases and J dropped 1; count of bases not matched to a gene: 12. The CDR3 runs 18 residues. The CDR3, as DNA: TGCAGTGCTGAAGAAGGGACAGGGGGCTCCATAAGCAATCAGCCCCAGCATTTT. Its protein is CSAEEGTGGSISNQPQHF.

The chain uses TRBV12-3 or TRBV12-4 and TRBJ2-5, with 13 positions matching TRBD2. The V gene end was trimmed by 5 bases and the J gene end by 5 bases; junction bases not matched to a gene: 5. The CDR3 is 15 amino acids. CDR3: CASSTEGLAGETQYF. The CDR3 DNA follows: TGTGCCAGCAGTACCGAGGGACTAGCGGGGGAGACCCAGTACTTC.

This chain links TRBV12-3 or TRBV12-4 with TRBJ2-5; D not resolved. The CDR3 totals 14 residues. The V end was cut by 6 bases, the J end by 1 base, with 12 bases between. The CDR3 sequence: CASSPVASQETQYF. CDR3 DNA sequence: TGTGCCAGCAGCCCCGTGGCGTCCCAAGAGACCCAGTACTTC.

V usage is TRBV7-2 and J usage is TRBJ2-7, with D unresolved. Per germline, CDR1 SGHTA and CDR2 FQGNSA. V was clipped by 1 base and J by 0 bases, with 13 bases between them. The CDR3 is made up of 16 amino acids. The CDR3 sequence: CASSLVWSFDSYEQYF. The CDR3 coding sequence is TGTGCCAGCAGCTTAGTTTGGTCCTTCGACTCCTACGAGCAGTACTTC.